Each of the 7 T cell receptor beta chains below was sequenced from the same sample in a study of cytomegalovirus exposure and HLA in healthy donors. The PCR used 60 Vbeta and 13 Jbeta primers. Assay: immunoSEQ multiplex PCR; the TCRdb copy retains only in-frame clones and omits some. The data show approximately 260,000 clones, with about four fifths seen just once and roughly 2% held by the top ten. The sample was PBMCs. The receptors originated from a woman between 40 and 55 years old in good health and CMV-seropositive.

The CDR3, as DNA: TGTGCCAGCAGCTTAGGTAGCGCGGGAGACCAGACCCAGTACTTC. Its translation is CASSLGSAGDQTQYF. This chain uses TRBV7-9 with TRBJ2-5; 7 bases map to TRBD2. This CDR3 comprises 15 residues. The trim removed 1 base at V and 6 bases at J, leaving 8 bases unmatched. Germline V gene data show CDR1 as SEHNR and CDR2 as FQNEAQ (reference sequence).

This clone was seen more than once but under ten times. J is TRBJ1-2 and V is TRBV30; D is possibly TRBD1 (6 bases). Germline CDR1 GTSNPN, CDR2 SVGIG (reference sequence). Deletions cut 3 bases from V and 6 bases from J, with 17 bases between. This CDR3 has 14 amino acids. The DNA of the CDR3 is TGTGCCTGGAGCCCGACTGGGGGGGGCAATGGCTACACCTTC. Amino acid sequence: CAWSPTGGGNGYTF.

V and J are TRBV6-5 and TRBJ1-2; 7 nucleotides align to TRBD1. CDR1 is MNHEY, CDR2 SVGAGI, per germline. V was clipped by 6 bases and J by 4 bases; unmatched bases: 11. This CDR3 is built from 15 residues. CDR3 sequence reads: CASSYRDRSSYGYTF. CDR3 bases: TGTGCCAGCAGCTACCGGGACAGATCCTCCTATGGCTACACCTTC.

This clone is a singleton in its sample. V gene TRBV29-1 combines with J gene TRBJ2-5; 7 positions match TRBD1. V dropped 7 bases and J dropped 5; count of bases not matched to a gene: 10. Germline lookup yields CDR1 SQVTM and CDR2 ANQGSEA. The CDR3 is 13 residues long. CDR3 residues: CSAPGQPGETQYF. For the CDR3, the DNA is TGCAGCGCCCCGGGACAGCCTGGGGAGACCCAGTACTTC.

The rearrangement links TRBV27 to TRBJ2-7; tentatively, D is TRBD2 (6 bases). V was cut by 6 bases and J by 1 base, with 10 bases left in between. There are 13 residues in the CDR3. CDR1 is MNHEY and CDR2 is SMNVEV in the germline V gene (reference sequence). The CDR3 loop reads CASRGGDSYEQYF. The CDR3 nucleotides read TGTGCCAGCAGGGGCGGGGATTCCTACGAGCAGTACTTC.

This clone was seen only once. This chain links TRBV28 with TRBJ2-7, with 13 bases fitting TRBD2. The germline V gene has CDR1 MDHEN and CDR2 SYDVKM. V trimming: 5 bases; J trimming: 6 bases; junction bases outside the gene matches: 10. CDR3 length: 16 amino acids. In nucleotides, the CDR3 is TGTGCCAGCAGTGGAGCGGGACTAGCGGGATTCGGCGAGCAGTACTTC. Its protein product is CASSGAGLAGFGEQYF.

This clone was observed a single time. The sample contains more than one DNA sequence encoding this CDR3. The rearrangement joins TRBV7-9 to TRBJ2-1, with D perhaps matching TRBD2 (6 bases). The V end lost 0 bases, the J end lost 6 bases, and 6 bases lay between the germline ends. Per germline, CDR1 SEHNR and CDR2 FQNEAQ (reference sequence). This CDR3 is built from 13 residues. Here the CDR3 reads CASSLAGGNEQFF. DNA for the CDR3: TGTGCCAGCAGCTTAGCCGGGGGCAATGAGCAGTTCTTC.